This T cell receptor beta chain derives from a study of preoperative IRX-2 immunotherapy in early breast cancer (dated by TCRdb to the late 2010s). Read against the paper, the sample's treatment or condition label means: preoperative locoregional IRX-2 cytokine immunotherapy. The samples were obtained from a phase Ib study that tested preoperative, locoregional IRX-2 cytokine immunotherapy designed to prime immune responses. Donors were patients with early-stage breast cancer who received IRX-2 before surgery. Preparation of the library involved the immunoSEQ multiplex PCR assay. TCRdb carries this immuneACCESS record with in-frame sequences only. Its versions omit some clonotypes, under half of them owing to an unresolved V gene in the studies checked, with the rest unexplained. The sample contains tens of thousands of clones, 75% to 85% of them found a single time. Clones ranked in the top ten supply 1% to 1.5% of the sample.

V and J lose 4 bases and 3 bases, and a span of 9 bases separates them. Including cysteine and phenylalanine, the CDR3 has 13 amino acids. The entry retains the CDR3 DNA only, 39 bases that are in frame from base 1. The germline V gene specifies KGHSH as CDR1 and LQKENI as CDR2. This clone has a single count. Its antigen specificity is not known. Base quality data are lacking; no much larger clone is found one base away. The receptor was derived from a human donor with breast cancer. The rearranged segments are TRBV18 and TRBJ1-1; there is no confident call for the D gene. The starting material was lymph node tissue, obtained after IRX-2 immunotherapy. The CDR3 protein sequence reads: CASSLHRDTEAFF. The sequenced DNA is TGTGCCAGCTCACTCCACCGGGACACTGAAGCTTTCTTT.